This T cell receptor (beta chain) was captured in a study of CD8+ T cells in alopecia areata. After isolation, RNA underwent reverse transcription to generate cDNA as the sequencing template. Clones were read by immunoSEQ multiplex PCR, and TCRdb kept only the in-frame ones, dropping some. This sample has fewer than 250,000 clones; approximately 47% occur once, and the top ten carry around 2.5%. This clone has only one observation. Regarding treatment: oral pan-JAK inhibitor, 5-10 mg twice daily. V gave up 3 bases and J gave up 1 base, with 3 bases separating them. Looked up from germline, CDR1 is ENHRY and CDR2 is SYGVKD. This CDR3 comprises 12 residues.

The specimen comprised CD4+ T cells sorted from blood, sampled at approximately week 37, from a patient treated with tofacitinib. The TCR originated in a human donor with alopecia areata. The rearrangement links TRBV10-3 to TRBJ2-5, with D uncertain. CDR3 in DNA: TGTGCCATCAGTGACCCCCAAGAGACCCAGTACTTC. Its translation: CAISDPQETQYF.